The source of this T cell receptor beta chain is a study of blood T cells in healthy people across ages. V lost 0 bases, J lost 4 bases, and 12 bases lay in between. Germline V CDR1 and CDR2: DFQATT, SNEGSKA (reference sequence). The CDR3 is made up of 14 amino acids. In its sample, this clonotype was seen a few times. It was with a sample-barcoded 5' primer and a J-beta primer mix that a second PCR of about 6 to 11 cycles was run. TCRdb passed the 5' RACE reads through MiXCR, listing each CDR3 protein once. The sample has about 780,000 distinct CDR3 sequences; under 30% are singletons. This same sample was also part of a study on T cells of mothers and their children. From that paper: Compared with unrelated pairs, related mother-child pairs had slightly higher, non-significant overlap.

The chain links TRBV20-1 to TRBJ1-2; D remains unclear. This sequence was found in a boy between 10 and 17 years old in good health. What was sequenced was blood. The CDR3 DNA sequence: TGCAGTGCTAGAGATCAGTGGTTGAGCTATGGCTACACCTTC. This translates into CSARDQWLSYGYTF.